Below are 9 T cell receptor beta chains sequenced from a single sample in a study of blood T cell repertoires in COVID-19. TCRdb's copy holds only in-frame clones and misses some; the assay was immunoSEQ multiplex PCR. The table lists some 270,000 clones, approximately 90% of them singletons, with 4.1% in the top ten. The sequencing input was PBMCs or T cells enriched from blood (not recorded which). All receptors derive from a woman aged 25 to 39 with acute COVID-19.

The chain links TRBV28 to TRBJ1-5; perhaps TRBD1 as D (6 bases). This CDR3 is built from 16 residues. Between the trimmed V and J ends, which lost 7 bases and 3 bases, there was a span of 19 bases. The germline gives CDR1 MDHEN, CDR2 SYDVKM. CDR3 nucleotide sequence: TGTGCCAGCAACTCCCCCGACCGGGACACCAATCAGCCCCAGCATTTT. Its translation: CASNSPDRDTNQPQHF. The full variable domain, its missing parts supplied by reference TRBV28 and TRBJ1-5, is DVKVTQSSRYLVKRTGEKVFLECVQDMDHENMFWYRQDPGLGLRLIYFSYDVKMKEKGDIPEGYSVSREKKERFSLILESASTNQTSMYLCASNSPDRDTNQPQHFGDGTRLSIL.

The chain carries TRBV5-6 and TRBJ2-3; D may be TRBD1 (5 bases). Germline CDR1 SGHDT, CDR2 YYEEEE. Trimming took 1 base from V and 15 from J, leaving 15 bases between them. This CDR3 has 12 amino acids. Here the CDR3 DNA reads TGTGCCAGCAGCTTGACTGGGGCCTCCCACTATTTT. Translation gives CASSLTGASHYF.

The J gene is TRBJ2-5, the V gene TRBV19, with a possible D match to TRBD1 (6 bases). The CDR3 totals 13 residues. In germline, CDR1 is LNHDA, CDR2 SQIVND (reference sequence). The V end lost 4 bases, the J end lost 2 bases, and 8 bases lay between the germline ends. CDR3 nucleotide sequence: TGTGCCAGTAGTAAGGGGGAGCAAGAGACCCAGTACTTC. This gives the protein CASSKGEQETQYF.

V usage is TRBV11-2 and J usage is TRBJ2-3, with 10 positions matching TRBD1. Per the germline V gene, CDR1 is SGHAT and CDR2 is FQNNGV. This CDR3 has 15 amino acids. Losses at the gene ends were 2 bases for V and 4 bases for J; bases not matched to a gene: 3. This CDR3 reads CASSLWGTGADTQYF. DNA for the CDR3: TGTGCCAGCAGCTTATGGGGGACAGGGGCAGATACGCAGTATTTT.

This chain links TRBV27 with TRBJ1-2; the match to TRBD1 covers 8 bases. The CDR3 consists of 13 residues. J was trimmed by 4 bases and V by 4 bases; bases with no gene match: 2. Per germline, CDR1 MNHEY and CDR2 SMNVEV (reference sequence). CDR3 protein: CASSYDRGYGYTF. CDR3 nucleotides: TGTGCCAGCAGTTACGACAGGGGCTATGGCTACACCTTC.

The chain recombines TRBV4-3 with TRBJ1-6, with a tentative D call TRBD1 (6 bases). Germline V gene lookup returns CDR1 LGHNA and CDR2 YSLEER. The CDR3 has 17 amino acids. V lost 3 bases and J 0 bases, leaving 12 bases between the germline ends. The CDR3 DNA reads TGCGCCAGCAGCCAGATGGGACAAAGCTCCTATAATTCACCCCTCCACTTT. Translated: CASSQMGQSSYNSPLHF.

The V call is TRBV18, the J call TRBJ2-7, with 8 nucleotides matching TRBD2. V gave up 0 bases and J gave up 2 bases; unmatched junction bases: 6. CDR3 length: 16 residues. Germline V gene sequence: CDR1 KGHSH, CDR2 LQKENI. The CDR3 protein is CASSPPSGSFTYEQYF. Written as DNA, the CDR3 is TGTGCCAGCTCACCACCGAGCGGGAGTTTCACCTACGAGCAGTACTTC.

This chain uses TRBV19 with TRBJ2-5, with 8 bases aligning to TRBD2. Per germline, CDR1 LNHDA and CDR2 SQIVND (reference sequence). V was clipped by 9 bases and J by 2 bases; unmatched bases: 8. The CDR3 extends over 14 amino acids. CDR3 in DNA: TGTGCCAGCGCCTCGGGGGGGACTCAAGAGACCCAGTACTTC. It is translated as CASASGGTQETQYF.

V usage is TRBV2 and J usage is TRBJ1-5, with TRBD1 as a possible D gene (5 bases). Germline lookup yields CDR1 SNHLY and CDR2 FYNNEI. V was pared by 8 bases and J by 3 bases, with 14 bases between. This CDR3 contains 14 residues. CDR3 bases: TGTGCCAGCTCCTCGTCGGGGGACAATCAGCCCCAGCATTTT. It is translated as CASSSSGDNQPQHF. Full variable domain (rest looked up from reference TRBV2 and TRBJ1-5): EPEVTQTPSHQVTQMGQEVILRCVPISNHLYFYWYRQILGQKVEFLVSFYNNEISEKSEIFDDQFSVERPDGSNFTLKIRSTKLEDSAMYFCASSSSGDNQPQHFGDGTRLSIL.